The T cell receptor beta chain under discussion was sequenced for a study of cytomegalovirus exposure and HLA in healthy donors. Study context: Unique TCR beta sequences numbering around 110 million came from 150 million to 200 million T cells in an earlier analysis. Findings and limits, study-wide: Many donors shared some public TCRs, even though most TCR sequences were rare.

The PCR used 60 Vbeta and 13 Jbeta primers. Data came from immunoSEQ multiplex PCR; TCRdb stores just in-frame clones and leaves some out. Of tens of thousands of clones detected, 60% to 85% appear once; the ten largest clones hold 5.5%. This CDR3 is 14 amino acids long. The V end lost 1 base, the J end lost 8 bases, and 12 bases lay between the germline ends. The V gene's germline CDR1 is MNHEY and CDR2 SMNVEV (reference sequence). As for this clone: The antigen is undetermined.

The sample taken for sequencing was PBMCs. The rearrangement uses TRBV27 and TRBJ2-1, with a possible D match to TRBD2 (6 bases). This receptor was taken from a male donor in good health and CMV-seropositive. The CDR3 region has the DNA TGTGCCAGCAGTTTATTGGCGGGGTTGGATGAGCAGTTCTTC. Translated: CASSLLAGLDEQFF.